Ten or more counts support the clone carrying this T cell receptor beta chain. Its cognate antigen is unknown. These data come from a study of T cells in Graves' hyperthyroidism and ophthalmopathy. This CDR3 comprises 16 residues. Losses at the gene ends were 5 bases for V and 5 bases for J; bases not matched to a gene: 10. The germline CDR1 and CDR2 sequences are MNHEY and SVGAGI. Study results and caveats: Before onset, by a median of approximately 6.8 months, the model predicted ophthalmopathy. Among clonotypes expanded in thyroid above 0.001, most were also found in blood. Ophthalmopathy stood apart from stable hyperthyroidism in a 13 V-J model.

Authors of the study amplified TCR beta CDR3 regions from RNA transcripts. The TCR CDR3 first-round RT-PCR relied on the HTBI primer set. A single record per CDR3 protein comes from TCRdb applying MiXCR to the multiplex PCR reads. The profile shows 500,000 to 650,000 distinct CDR3 sequences, 46% of them singletons. This sequence joins TRBV6-5 and TRBJ2-7; 12 nucleotides line up with TRBD2. The sample taken for sequencing was peripheral blood or thyroid tissue (not recorded which). The TCR sequence derives from an adult woman with Graves' disease, either hyperthyroidism or ophthalmopathy (not recorded which). The CDR3 is CASSPGLAGYWDEQYF. In nucleotides, the CDR3 is TGTGCCAGCAGTCCCGGACTAGCGGGATATTGGGACGAGCAGTACTTC.